The entry that follows covers one T cell receptor (beta chain) sequence. Its specificity is not known. CDR3 length: 15 amino acids. V was clipped by 4 bases and J by 4 bases, with 17 bases between them. Germline loops: CDR1 SGHNT, CDR2 YYREEE (reference sequence). It was 5'RACE with constant-segment primers that produced the TCR alpha and TCR beta cDNA libraries, which carried sample barcodes and UMIs. MiXCR, applied by TCRdb to the 5' RACE reads, yields one record per CDR3 protein. The sample lists roughly 130,000 distinct CDR3 sequences, about a sixth seen once, with about 5% in the top ten. The data derive from a study of T-cell memory formation after mild COVID-19. About the study: Largely, the TCR clusters proved donor specific. Study-level results: Chiefly within CM and EM were the contracting CD4+ clones; CD8+ ones were within EMRA.

This clonotype originated in a man between 18 and 29 years old who had mild COVID-19 (a few samples of this study predate the infection). Cell type and time point are not known. This chain connects TRBV5-4 to TRBJ1-2; no reliable D call. The sample was PBMCs or a T cell subset sorted from them (not recorded which). The CDR3 region is CASSDDPGRGYGYTF. The DNA of the CDR3 is TGTGCCAGCAGCGACGACCCCGGACGGGGCTATGGCTACACCTTC.